This TCR beta chain appears in the sequencing data of a study of cytomegalovirus exposure and HLA in healthy donors. After removal of 4 bases from V and 3 bases from J, the junction contained 2 bases not matched to a gene. The CDR3 is made up of 13 amino acids. Germline CDR1 and CDR2: MNHEY and SVGAGI. The donors were part of the approximately 120-subject validation cohort, which stood apart from the roughly 730-subject first cohort. TCRdb's copy holds only in-frame clones and misses some; the assay was immunoSEQ multiplex PCR. In the table there are about 130,000 clones, 89% of which are singletons.

The origin of this receptor is a woman aged 18 to 35 in good health and CMV-seronegative. What was sequenced was PBMCs. The V gene is TRBV6-5, the J gene TRBJ1-2; 7 bases are a match to TRBD1. The chain's CDR3 is CASSSGGYYGYTF. CDR3 in DNA: TGTGCCAGCAGTTCAGGGGGGTACTATGGCTACACCTTC.